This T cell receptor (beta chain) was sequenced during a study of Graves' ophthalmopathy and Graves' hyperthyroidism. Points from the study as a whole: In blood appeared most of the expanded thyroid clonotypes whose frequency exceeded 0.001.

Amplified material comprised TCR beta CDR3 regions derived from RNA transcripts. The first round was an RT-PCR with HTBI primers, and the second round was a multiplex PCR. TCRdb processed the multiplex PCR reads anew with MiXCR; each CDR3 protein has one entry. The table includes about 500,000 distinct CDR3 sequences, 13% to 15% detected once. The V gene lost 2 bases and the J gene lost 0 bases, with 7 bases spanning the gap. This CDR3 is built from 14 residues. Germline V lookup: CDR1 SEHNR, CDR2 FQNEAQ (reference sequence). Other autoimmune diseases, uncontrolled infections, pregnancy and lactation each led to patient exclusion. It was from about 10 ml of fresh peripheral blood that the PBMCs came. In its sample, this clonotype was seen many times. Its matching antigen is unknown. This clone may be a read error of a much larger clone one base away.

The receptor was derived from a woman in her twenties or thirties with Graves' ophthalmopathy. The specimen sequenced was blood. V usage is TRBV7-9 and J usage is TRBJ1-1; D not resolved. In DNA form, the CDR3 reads TGTGCCAGCAGCTTACACAGCATGAACACTGAAGCTTTCTTT. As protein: CASSLHSMNTEAFF. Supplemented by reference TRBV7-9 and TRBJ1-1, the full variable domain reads DTGVSQNPRHKITKRGQNVTFRCDPISEHNRLYWYRQTLGQGPEFLTYFQNEAQLEKSRLLSDRFSAERPKGSFSTLEIQRTEQGDSAMYLCASSLHSMNTEAFFGQGTRLTVV.